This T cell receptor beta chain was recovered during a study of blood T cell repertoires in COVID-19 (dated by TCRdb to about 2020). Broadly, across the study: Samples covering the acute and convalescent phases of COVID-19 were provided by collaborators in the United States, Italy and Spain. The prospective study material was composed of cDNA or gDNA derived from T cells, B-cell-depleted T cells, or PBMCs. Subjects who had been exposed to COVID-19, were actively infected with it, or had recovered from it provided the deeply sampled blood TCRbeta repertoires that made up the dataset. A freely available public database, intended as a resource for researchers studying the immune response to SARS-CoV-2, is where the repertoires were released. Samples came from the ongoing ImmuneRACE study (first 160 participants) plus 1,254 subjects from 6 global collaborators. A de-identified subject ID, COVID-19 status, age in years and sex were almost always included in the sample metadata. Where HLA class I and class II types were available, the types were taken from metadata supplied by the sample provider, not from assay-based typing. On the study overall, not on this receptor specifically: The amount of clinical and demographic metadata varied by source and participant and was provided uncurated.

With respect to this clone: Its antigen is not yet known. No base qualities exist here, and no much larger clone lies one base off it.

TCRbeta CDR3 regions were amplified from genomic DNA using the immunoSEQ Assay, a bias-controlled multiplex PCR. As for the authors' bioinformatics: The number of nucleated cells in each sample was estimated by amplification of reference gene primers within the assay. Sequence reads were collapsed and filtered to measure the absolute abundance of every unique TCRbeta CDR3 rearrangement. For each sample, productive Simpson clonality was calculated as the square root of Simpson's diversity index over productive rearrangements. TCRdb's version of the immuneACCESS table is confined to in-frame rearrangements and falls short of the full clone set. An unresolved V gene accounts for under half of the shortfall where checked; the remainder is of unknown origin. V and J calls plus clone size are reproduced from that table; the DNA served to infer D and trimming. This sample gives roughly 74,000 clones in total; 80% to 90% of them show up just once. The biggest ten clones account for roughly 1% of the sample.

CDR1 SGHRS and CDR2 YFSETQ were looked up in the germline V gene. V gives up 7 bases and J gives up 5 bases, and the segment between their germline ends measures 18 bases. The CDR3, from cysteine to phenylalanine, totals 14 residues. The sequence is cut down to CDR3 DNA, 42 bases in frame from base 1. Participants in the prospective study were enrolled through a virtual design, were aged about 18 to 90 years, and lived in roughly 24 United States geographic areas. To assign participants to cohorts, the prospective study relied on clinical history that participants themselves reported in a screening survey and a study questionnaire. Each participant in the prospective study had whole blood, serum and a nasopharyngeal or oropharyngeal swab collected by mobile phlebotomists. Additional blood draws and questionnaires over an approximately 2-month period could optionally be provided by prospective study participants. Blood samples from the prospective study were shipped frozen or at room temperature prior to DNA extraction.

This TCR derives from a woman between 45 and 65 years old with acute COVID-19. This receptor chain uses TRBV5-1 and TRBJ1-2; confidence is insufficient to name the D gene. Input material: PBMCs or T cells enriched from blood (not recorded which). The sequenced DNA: TGCGCCAGCGCAGGCAGCCTGGGAGTTTATGGCTACACCTTC. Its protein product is CASAGSLGVYGYTF. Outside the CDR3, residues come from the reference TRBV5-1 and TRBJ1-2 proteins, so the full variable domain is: KAGVTQTPRYLIKTRGQQVTLSCSPISGHRSVSWYQQTPGQGLQFLFEYFSETQRNKGNFPGRFSGRQFSNSRSEMNVSTLELGDSALYLCASAGSLGVYGYTFGSGTRLTVV.